This record covers a single TCR beta chain. This record comes from a study of OX40 agonist ivuxolimab in advanced cancers. Only in-frame clones appear in the TCRdb table, and some are missing; sequencing was by immunoSEQ multiplex PCR. The table includes tens of thousands of clones, more than 65% detected once. This sequence originates from an adult with an advanced solid tumor such as melanoma, head and neck, liver or kidney cancer. The material was CD4+ or CD8+ T cells sorted from blood, obtained in a trial of the OX40 agonist ivuxolimab.

The CDR3 sequence: CATKGDPSTDTQYF. CDR3 in DNA: TGTGCCACGAAAGGAGACCCTAGCACAGATACGCAGTATTTT. The chain joins TRBV2 to TRBJ2-3; D gene ambiguous. Germline CDR1 and CDR2: SNHLY and FYNNEI. CDR3 length: 14 residues. V was trimmed by 10 bases and J by 0 bases, leaving 14 bases between them.